This record concerns one TCR beta chain sequence. Many counts were recorded for this clonotype. Its antigen target is currently unknown. The sample holds no much larger clone one base away, and base qualities are not on file. The sample is drawn from a study of T cells in Graves' hyperthyroidism and ophthalmopathy (dated by TCRdb to about 2019). About the full investigation: Peripheral blood was collected at initial diagnosis, before any treatment. TCR Vbeta CDR3 sequencing of some 140 peripheral blood samples (under 45 ophthalmopathy, 75 or so hyperthyroidism and approximately 17 progressor patients) is reported in the paper. After blood sampling, hyperthyroidism patients were treated with methimazole at a starting dose of 30 mg daily, and ophthalmopathy patients were treated with high-dose intravenous methylprednisolone. The approximately 100 discovery patients were divided at random into training and test sets in a 7:3 ratio. Whether ophthalmopathy could be predicted prospectively was tested in an independent validation cohort made up of under 20 hyperthyroidism patients plus 17 patients who later progressed to ophthalmopathy. A discovery cohort of fewer than 110 patients, approximately 44 with Graves' ophthalmopathy and about 60 with stable Graves' hyperthyroidism, was used to find distinguishing TCR V-J signatures. In about 6 Graves' hyperthyroidism patients, the study also compared T-cell repertoires from thyroid tissue with T-cell repertoires from blood.

Amplification of TCR beta CDR3 regions was carried out from RNA transcripts. The first round of RT-PCR for the TCR CDR3 was performed with the HTBI primer set and the Qiagen OneStep RT-PCR kit. The libraries were constructed in a second round of multiplex PCR and then size-selected and purified. The libraries were sequenced on an Illumina HiSeq2000 using paired-end 100 bp reads. The published analysis was carried out like this. Raw data were processed with SOAPnuke, discarding reads with adapters, uncalled bases, mean Phred below 15, or no exact constant-primer or identifier match. High-quality paired reads were merged with COPE v1.2.5, and unique nucleotide sequences were defined as clonotypes. MiTCR v1.1 was used to align the clonotypes against IMGT TRBV, TRBD and TRBJ reference segments. Only V-J combinations with frequency above 0.0001, covering 99.2% of repertoires, were analysed. The TCS score was defined as the ratio of F50 (clonal expansion) to E x V (chaos), calculated using BLOSUM62-based TCRdist between CDR3 peptides within each V-J. Welch's t-statistics and random forest reduced roughly 540 V-J features to 13, which were used in a naive Bayes classifier (R e1071). The similarity between thyroid and blood repertoires was quantified using the Morisita-Horn index. The raw public data were reprocessed by TCRdb itself: fastp quality trimming at Q25, MiXCR clonotype calling, in-frame beta chains only. Identical CDR3 proteins give one entry, which carries the most common genes and DNA. Clone size and V and J calls follow TCRdb, not the original study. For this sample the table gives 640,000 or so distinct CDR3 sequences, of which approximately 15% were detected only once. The top ten hold approximately 4.2% of the sample.

What the authors observed across the whole study: In validation, progression to ophthalmopathy was predicted by the model with 55% to 71% sensitivity and about 72% specificity, a median of approximately 6.5 months before onset. A model built on a 13 V-J signature distinguished ophthalmopathy from stable hyperthyroidism, reaching 85% to 90% sensitivity and around 81% specificity in cross-validation and 80%/75% in testing. Blood samples also contained most of the expanded thyroid clonotypes (frequency above 0.001), which suggests that blood repertoires may reflect thyroid immune responses. Sample size was not statistically predetermined, and blinding of investigators to group allocation was not performed.

In the ophthalmopathy patients, disease was moderately to severely active, with a Clinical Activity Score of 3 or more, a NOSPECS grade of 4 or more, and a duration of less than 3 months. Any patient with an uncontrolled infection, another autoimmune disease, pregnancy or lactation was excluded. Diagnoses were established on the basis of clinical symptoms, serum thyroxine and TRAb, thyroid ultrasound, and orbital computed tomography. PBMCs were isolated from more than 8 ml of fresh peripheral blood by Ficoll-Paque density gradient centrifugation. Total RNA was extracted with Trizol reagent, and quality was checked on an Agilent 2100 Bioanalyzer. Here V drops 2 bases and J drops 7 bases, and the junction holds 7 bases not matched to any gene. Counted from cysteine to phenylalanine, this CDR3 has 14 amino acids. Of all the DNA, just the CDR3 is kept, 42 bases in frame from base 1.

The receptor's source is a woman aged 40 to 49 with Graves' ophthalmopathy. This chain is built from TRBV12-3 or TRBV12-4 and TRBJ2-5; 7 bases in between match TRBD2. Sequencing input: blood. The bases are TGTGCCAGCAGTTTAAGTCCCCCGGGGGGGACCCAGTACTTC. This encodes CASSLSPPGGTQYF.